Below are 20 T cell receptor beta chains sequenced from a single sample in a study of cytotoxic CD8 clonotypes in ibrutinib-treated CLL. Profiling relied on immunoSEQ multiplex PCR, and the TCRdb table lists in-frame clones only, not all of them. The sample lists roughly 28,000 clones, roughly 57% occurring once. The specimen was PBMCs, collected before ibrutinib treatment. Receptors originate from a human donor with chronic lymphocytic leukemia.

The J gene is TRBJ2-2, the V gene TRBV27; perhaps TRBD2 as D (6 bases). Deletions cut 5 bases from V and 4 bases from J, with 11 bases between. Germline V lookup: CDR1 MNHEY, CDR2 SMNVEV (reference sequence). The CDR3 contains 14 residues. The CDR3 protein is CASSLAWGTGELFF. Here the CDR3 DNA reads TGTGCCAGCAGTCTAGCGTGGGGCACCGGGGAGCTGTTTTTT.

This clone occurred a few times. This chain links TRBV19 with TRBJ1-5; D not certain. Between the trimmed V and J ends, which lost 4 bases and 2 bases, there was a span of 12 bases. The CDR3 totals 15 residues. The germline V gene encodes CDR1 LNHDA and CDR2 SQIVND (reference sequence). The CDR3: CASSTATRGNQPQHF. CDR3 sequence (DNA): TGTGCCAGTAGTACCGCGACACGAGGCAATCAGCCCCAGCATTTT.

The rearrangement uses TRBV10-3 and TRBJ2-5; 12 bases fit TRBD1. With V trimmed by 10 bases and J by 5 bases, 5 bases remained unmatched. In germline, CDR1 is ENHRY, CDR2 SYGVKD. The CDR3 runs 13 residues. The CDR3 protein is CATGTGGMETQYF. In DNA, the CDR3 is TGTGCCACCGGGACAGGGGGCATGGAGACCCAGTACTTC.

In this sample, this clone turned up a few times. The chain carries TRBV7-9 and TRBJ2-2; D unresolved. Between the trimmed V and J ends, which lost 4 bases and 4 bases, there was a span of 1 base. The CDR3 totals 11 residues. Germline assignment: CDR1 SEHNR and CDR2 FQNEAQ (reference sequence). The CDR3, as DNA: TGTGCCAGCAGCTCCACCGGGGAGCTGTTTTTT. It is translated as CASSSTGELFF. The entire variable domain, with the rest obtained from reference TRBV7-9 and TRBJ2-2, is as follows: DTGVSQNPRHKITKRGQNVTFRCDPISEHNRLYWYRQTLGQGPEFLTYFQNEAQLEKSRLLSDRFSAERPKGSFSTLEIQRTEQGDSAMYLCASSSTGELFFGEGSRLTVL.

The V call is TRBV27, the J call TRBJ2-1, with D unclear. The CDR3 is made up of 14 amino acids. Trimming shortened V by 2 bases and J by 6 bases, and 11 bases separated the two germline ends. Germline values: CDR1 MNHEY, CDR2 SMNVEV (reference sequence). In nucleotides, the CDR3 is TGTGCCAGCAGTTTAGGTTCTTCTGGCAATGAGCAGTTCTTC. It yields the protein CASSLGSSGNEQFF.

This chain uses TRBV5-1 with TRBJ1-2; 7 bases map to TRBD1. The ends lost 4 bases at V and 4 bases at J; junction bases unmatched: 4. The CDR3 extends over 13 amino acids. Germline V gives CDR1 SGHRS, CDR2 YFSETQ. The DNA for the CDR3 is TGCGCCAGCAGCGCGGGACAGTCCTATGGCTACACCTTC. This codes for CASSAGQSYGYTF.

The V call is TRBV7-8, the J call TRBJ1-5; D unclear. Germline V gene data show CDR1 as SGHVS and CDR2 as FQNEAQ. The CDR3 contains 16 residues. Trimming took off 4 bases at V and 0 bases at J, with 13 bases between the two ends. CDR3 region: CASSWGYQDSNQPQHF. Here the CDR3 DNA reads TGTGCCAGCAGCTGGGGTTATCAGGATAGCAATCAGCCCCAGCATTTT.

The V call is TRBV5-6, the J call TRBJ1-1, with D possibly being TRBD1 (5 bases). V was pared by 4 bases and J by 0 bases, with 13 bases between. CDR1 is SGHDT and CDR2 is YYEEEE in the germline V gene. This CDR3 comprises 15 residues. This CDR3 is CASSPWGGMNTEAFF. CDR3 sequence (DNA): TGTGCCAGCAGCCCTTGGGGGGGAATGAACACTGAAGCTTTCTTT.

The J gene is TRBJ2-3, the V gene TRBV27; D assignment may be TRBD1 or TRBD2 (5 bases each). The CDR3 sequence is 14 residues long. Trimming shortened V by 5 bases and J by 3 bases, and 12 bases separated the two germline ends. The germline gives CDR1 MNHEY, CDR2 SMNVEV (reference sequence). DNA for the CDR3: TGTGCCAGCAGTCAAAGGGACGAAACAGATACGCAGTATTTT. Residues: CASSQRDETDTQYF.

The genes are TRBV7-8 and TRBJ2-7; possibly TRBD2 for D (6 bases). The V and J ends lost 5 bases and 0 bases respectively, with 11 bases between them. Germline V gene data show CDR1 as SGHVS and CDR2 as FQNEAQ. There are 14 residues in the CDR3. In nucleotides, the CDR3 is TGTGCCAGCAGCCCCGGGAGATTCTCCTACGAGCAGTACTTC. Amino acid sequence: CASSPGRFSYEQYF.

The V gene is TRBV5-1, the J gene TRBJ1-3; D remains ambiguous. The germline gives CDR1 SGHRS, CDR2 YFSETQ. This CDR3 has 15 amino acids. Trimming shortened V by 0 bases and J by 0 bases, and 7 bases separated the two germline ends. The CDR3 is CASSLGYLSGNTIYF. CDR3 sequence (DNA): TGCGCCAGCAGCTTGGGGTATCTCTCTGGAAACACCATATATTTT.

The gene calls are TRBV4-1 and TRBJ2-2; maybe TRBD2 (5 bases). V shed 0 bases and J shed 6 bases, with 11 bases lying between them. CDR3 length: 15 amino acids. The germline CDR1 and CDR2 sequences are MGHRA and YSYEKL. CDR3 amino acids: CASSQDGGAAGELFF. In nucleotides, the CDR3 is TGCGCCAGCAGCCAAGATGGAGGTGCAGCCGGGGAGCTGTTTTTT.

The chain has TRBV7-9 and TRBJ2-3; 13 bases align to TRBD2. V lost 4 bases and J lost 5; bases outside the gene matches: 6. CDR3 length: 16 residues. Germline V gene data show CDR1 as SEHNR and CDR2 as FQNEAQ (reference sequence). The CDR3, as DNA: TGTGCCAGCAGCTCGGGACTAGCGGGGCGTATAGATACGCAGTATTTT. Translated: CASSSGLAGRIDTQYF. The whole variable domain, remainder taken from reference TRBV7-9 and TRBJ2-3, is DTGVSQNPRHKITKRGQNVTFRCDPISEHNRLYWYRQTLGQGPEFLTYFQNEAQLEKSRLLSDRFSAERPKGSFSTLEIQRTEQGDSAMYLCASSSGLAGRIDTQYFGPGTRLTVL.

The rearrangement uses TRBV6-5 and TRBJ2-1, with 10 bases matching TRBD2. The CDR3 length is 13 residues. The V segment lost 7 bases and the J segment 7 bases; nucleotides outside the gene matches: 4. Per germline, CDR1 MNHEY and CDR2 SVGAGI. As DNA, the CDR3 is TGTGCCAGCACTCCAGCGGGAGGGAATGAGCAGTTCTTC. This codes for CASTPAGGNEQFF.

The chain employs TRBV7-2 and TRBJ2-3; D remains unclear. V shed 2 bases and J shed 6 bases, with 6 bases lying between them. In germline, CDR1 is SGHTA, CDR2 FQGNSA. The CDR3 covers 12 residues. The CDR3 spells CASSLLRDTQYF. CDR3 DNA sequence: TGTGCCAGCAGCTTACTGCGTGATACGCAGTATTTT.

The chain has TRBV5-1 and TRBJ2-5, with 8 bases aligning to TRBD2. J was trimmed by 5 bases and V by 3 bases; bases with no gene match: 9. Germline V gives CDR1 SGHRS, CDR2 YFSETQ. The CDR3 totals 15 residues. The DNA for the CDR3 is TGCGCCAGCAGCTCGCGGGGGGCCCTCGGGGAGACCCAGTACTTC. Residues: CASSSRGALGETQYF.

This clone was counted a few times. J is TRBJ1-1 and V is TRBV5-1; D remains ambiguous. CDR1 and CDR2 from the germline V gene are SGHRS and YFSETQ. This CDR3 comprises 13 residues. Trimming cost V 2 bases and J 0 bases, with 5 bases left between them. The CDR3: CASSLTLNTEAFF. The CDR3 DNA is TGCGCCAGCAGCTTAACTTTGAACACTGAAGCTTTCTTT.

The genes are TRBV28 and TRBJ2-7, with TRBD1 identical over 8 bases. V lost 9 bases to trimming and J lost 4 bases; unmatched junction nucleotides: 2. The CDR3 has 11 residues. Germline V lookup: CDR1 MDHEN, CDR2 SYDVKM. The CDR3, as DNA: TGTGCCAGTAGACAGGGGTACGAGCAGTACTTC. Translated: CASRQGYEQYF.

Turning to this clone: Germline is not matched at one junction end, which may reflect a read error. The rearrangement uses TRBV7-7 and TRBJ2-5, with TRBD2 matching over 10 bases. The CDR3 is 15 amino acids. In germline, CDR1 is SSHAT, CDR2 FNYEAQ (reference sequence). The CDR3 DNA sequence: TGTGCTAGCAGCCCAGCGGGGGGGTTGCTTGAGACCCAGTACTTC. Amino acid sequence: CASSPAGGLLETQYF. Full variable domain (missing parts from reference TRBV7-7 and TRBJ2-5): GAGVSQSPRYKVTKRGQDVTLRCDPISSHATLYWYQQALGQGPEFLTYFNYEAQPDKSGLPSDRFSAERPEGSISTLTIQRTEQRDSAMYRCASSPAGGLLETQYFGPGTRLLVL.

This chain joins TRBV6-5 and TRBJ2-4, with D tentatively TRBD2 (5 bases). The CDR3 spans 15 residues. Looked up from germline, CDR1 is MNHEY and CDR2 is SVGAGI. V was pared by 10 bases and J by 0 bases, with 16 bases between. This CDR3 is CANTGETLAKNIQYF. In DNA form, the CDR3 reads TGTGCCAATACCGGGGAAACCTTAGCCAAAAACATTCAGTACTTC.